Reported below is one T cell receptor (beta chain). No antigen is known for it. This specimen belongs to a study of T cells after yellow fever vaccination. Looking at the study overall: Fractions of limited cellularity were prepared by means of SMART-Seq v4 Ultra Low Input.

Findings and limits, study-wide: CD4 and CD8 compartments shared a small share of clonotypes, likely from convergent recombination. Boosting was followed by the reappearance of most primary-vaccination clones (roughly 95% CD4, 85% to 90% CD8).

The CDR3 covers 14 residues. V lost 0 bases, J lost 4 bases, and 7 bases lay in between. Germline V lookup: CDR1 SGHRS, CDR2 YFSETQ. TCRdb called the 5' RACE reads again in MiXCR, with one record for every CDR3 protein. Here the sample spans a few hundred thousand distinct CDR3 sequences, 9.5% to 15% being singletons. This specimen was CD4+ T cells sorted from PBMCs, taken 15 days after the yellow fever booster vaccination. This rearrangement joins TRBV5-1 to TRBJ2-2; no firm D call. The sequence was collected from a man aged 18 to 30 who received the YFV17D yellow fever vaccine. CDR3 DNA sequence: TGCGCCAGCAGCTTGGTCACACTCACCGGGGAGCTGTTTTTT. It translates to CASSLVTLTGELFF.